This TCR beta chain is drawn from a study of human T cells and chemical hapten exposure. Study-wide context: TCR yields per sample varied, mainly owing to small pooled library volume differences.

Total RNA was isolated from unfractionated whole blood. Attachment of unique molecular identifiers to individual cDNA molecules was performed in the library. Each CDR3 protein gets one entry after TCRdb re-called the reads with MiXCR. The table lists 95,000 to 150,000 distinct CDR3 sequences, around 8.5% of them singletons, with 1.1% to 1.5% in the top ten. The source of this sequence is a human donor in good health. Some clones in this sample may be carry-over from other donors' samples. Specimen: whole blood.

The CDR3 DNA reads TGTGCCAGCAGTTACGCCCAGGCCGGCACTAACTATGGCTACACCTTC. Its protein product is CASSYAQAGTNYGYTF. The V gene is TRBV6-5, the J gene TRBJ1-2; D unresolved. The V and J ends lost 2 bases and 0 bases respectively, with 13 bases between them. There are 16 residues in the CDR3. The V gene's germline CDR1 is MNHEY and CDR2 SVGAGI.